These 15 T cell receptor beta chains share one sample of origin, sequenced in a study of CD8+ T cells in alopecia areata. Sequencing templates came from extracted RNA that was reverse transcribed into cDNA. Repertoires were generated with immunoSEQ multiplex PCR, while TCRdb's copy carries only in-frame clones and drops some. The sample shows 200,000 to 300,000 clones, no singletons; the ten largest hold more than 0.95%. The pooled cutaneous lymph node cells were sorted using several markers (CD4, CD8alpha, NKG2D, NKG2ACE and others). Sequencing input: CD4+ T cells sorted from a lymph node. These receptors came from a C3H/HeJ mouse with alopecia areata. MHC haplotype of the mouse line: H2-k.

Only a few counts were recorded for this clone. The gene symbols are mouse symbols. The read terminates 4 residues before the CDR3 end, so the remaining end is supplied by the germline J gene. Other nucleotide sequences in the sample specify the same CDR3. The gene calls are TRBV31 and TRBJ2-5, with D possibly TRBD2 on 6 matching bases. Deletions cut 2 bases from V and 0 bases from J, with 6 bases between. Germline CDR1 is GKSSPN and CDR2 is SITVG. This CDR3 region has 13 residues. The CDR3 region is CAWSTGNQDTQYF. Incomplete CDR3 DNA: TGTGCCTGGAGTACTGGGAACCAAGAC.

About this clone itself: The listed genes are named as in mouse. The CDR3 end is not reached by the read, which stops 4 residues before it; the germline J gene fills it in. This sequence joins TRBV19 and TRBJ1-1, with 12 bases identical to TRBD1. CDR1 and CDR2 from the germline V gene are FNHDT and SITEND (reference sequence). Germline trimming cut 4 bases from V and 3 bases from J; bases unmatched to any gene: 4. The CDR3 runs to 15 residues. Here the CDR3 reads CASSWDRGLDTEVFF. The covered CDR3 bases are TGTGCCAGCAGTTGGGACAGGGGGCTTGACACA.

Notes on this clone: Germline and genes: mouse. The sequence runs out 4 residues before the end of the CDR3; the remainder is reconstructed from the germline J gene. The rearrangement uses TRBV13-3 and TRBJ2-7; maybe TRBD2 (7 bases). The CDR3 has 13 amino acids. Germline assignment: CDR1 NNHDY and CDR2 SYVADS. Incomplete CDR3 DNA: TGTGCCAGCGCCCGGGGGGCGCGGGAT. It codes for CASARGARD. The whole CDR3 protein reads CASARGARDEQYF.

With respect to this clone: Gene labels here are mouse ones. The CDR3 extends 4 residues past the end of the read, so its final part is completed from the germline J gene. The chain recombines TRBV19 with TRBJ2-7; 8 nucleotides align to TRBD1. V trimming: 5 bases; J trimming: 2 bases; junction bases outside the gene matches: 3. Germline CDR1 reads FNHDT; CDR2 reads SITEND (reference sequence). This CDR3 is built from 13 residues. The CDR3 reads CASSKQGAYEQYF. The covered CDR3 bases are TGTGCCAGCAGCAAACAGGGGGCCTAT.

This clone showed up just a few times. These gene names are mouse names. The CDR3 extends 4 residues past the end of the read, so its final part is completed from the germline J gene. V is TRBV31 and J is TRBJ2-2, with 9 nucleotides matching TRBD2. V was pared by 0 bases and J by 5 bases, with 4 bases of the junction left unmatched. The CDR3 sequence is 15 residues long. The germline V gene has CDR1 GKSSPN and CDR2 SITVG. CDR3 DNA (partial): TGTGCCTGGAGTCTACTGGGGGGAGAGACCGGG. Translated: CAWSLLGGETG. The whole CDR3 is CAWSLLGGETGQLYF.

In regard to this clone: Mouse gene names and germline throughout. The CDR3 sequence is CTCSAGTGASNTEVFF. The part of the CDR3 DNA that was read is TGCACCTGCAGTGCAGGGACAGGAGCCTCAAACACA. The chain recombines TRBV1 with TRBJ1-1; TRBD1 matches 7 bases. From the germline J gene comes the end of the CDR3, since the read stops 4 residues before it. The CDR3 is made up of 16 amino acids. CDR1 and CDR2 (germline): NSQYPW, LRSPGD (reference sequence). Trimming took 1 base from V and 0 from J; bases not matched to a gene: 5.

Points on this clone: Here the gene names and germline are mouse. The CDR3 end falls 4 residues outside the read, so it is completed with the germline J gene. The rearrangement joins TRBV1 to TRBJ2-5, with D possibly TRBD2 on 7 matching bases. Germline V gene sequence: CDR1 NSQYPW, CDR2 LRSPGD (reference sequence). Trimming shortened V by 0 bases and J by 0 bases, and 13 bases separated the two germline ends. The CDR3 is 17 residues long. CDR3 sequence reads: CTCSADVRGGNQDTQYF. The sequenced CDR3 bases are TGCACCTGCAGTGCAGATGTGAGGGGGGGTAACCAAGAC.

With respect to this clone: These gene names are mouse names. The CDR3 end lies 4 residues beyond the end of the read and is filled in from the germline J gene. Different DNA sequences within this sample yield the same CDR3. The rearrangement uses TRBV31 and TRBJ2-3; TRBD1 matches at 11 bases. V lost 5 bases to trimming and J lost 0 bases; unmatched junction nucleotides: 1. The CDR3 extends over 14 amino acids. Germline CDR1 GKSSPN, CDR2 SITVG. CDR3 bases read: TGTGCCTGGGGGACAGGGGGGAGTGCAGAA. It encodes CAWGTGGSAE. The full CDR3 reads CAWGTGGSAETLYF.

In this sample, this clone turned up a few times. Germline and genes: mouse. The CDR3 end is not reached by the read, which stops 4 residues before it; the germline J gene fills it in. The V call is TRBV13-2, the J call TRBJ2-1, with D possibly matching TRBD1 (5 bases). The V gene lost 0 bases and the J gene lost 0 bases, with 10 bases spanning the gap. Germline lookup yields CDR1 NNHNN and CDR2 SYGAGS (reference sequence). This CDR3 has 16 residues. The CDR3 DNA, read in part, is TGTGCCAGCGGTGATGCAGTGACAGTTAACTATGCT. Translated: CASGDAVTVNYA. The whole CDR3 reads CASGDAVTVNYAEQFF.

Notes on this clone: The listed genes are named as in mouse. The sequenced fragment ends 4 residues before the CDR3 boundary, so the rest is inferred from the germline J gene. The chain uses TRBV17 and TRBJ2-5; 7 positions match TRBD1. The germline V gene encodes CDR1 MNHDT and CDR2 YYDKIL. The CDR3 is made up of 15 amino acids. Trimming cost V 0 bases and J 2 bases; bases outside gene matches: 2. Incomplete CDR3 DNA: TGTGCTAGCAGTAGAGATGGGGACAGCCAAGAC. It specifies CASSRDGDSQD. In full, the CDR3 is CASSRDGDSQDTQYF.

This clone has just a few counts. Genes and germline come from the mouse. The read terminates 4 residues ahead of where the CDR3 ends, so the germline J gene completes it. This sample includes further DNA sequences coding for the same CDR3. This sequence joins TRBV19 and TRBJ2-3, with TRBD2 matching over 8 bases. Trimming removed 5 bases from V and 0 bases from J; junction bases left unmatched: 5. Germline V CDR1 and CDR2: FNHDT, SITEND (reference sequence). The CDR3 runs 15 residues. The CDR3 region is CASSRLGSSAETLYF. Incomplete CDR3 DNA: TGTGCCAGCAGCAGACTGGGGTCTAGTGCAGAA.

This clone was counted only a few times. Gene names denote mouse genes. The CDR3 end lies 4 residues beyond the end of the read and is filled in from the germline J gene. This rearrangement joins TRBV5 to TRBJ1-2; 8 nucleotides agree with TRBD1. The J segment lost 0 bases and the V segment lost 1 base, leaving 1 base of the junction unmatched. From germline, CDR1 is LGHNA and CDR2 YNLKQL (reference sequence). CDR3 length equals 15 residues. CDR3 in amino acids: CASSQGTGSNSDYTF. Incomplete CDR3 DNA: TGTGCCAGCAGCCAAGGGACAGGGTCAAACTCC.

This clone was seen at least ten times. Gene names and germline refer to mouse. The read terminates 4 residues ahead of where the CDR3 ends, so the germline J gene completes it. The chain carries TRBV19 and TRBJ2-1; 9 bases align to TRBD1. The CDR3 is 15 amino acids. Looked up from germline, CDR1 is FNHDT and CDR2 is SITEND (reference sequence). The trim removed 6 bases at V and 1 base at J, leaving 5 bases unmatched. This CDR3 reads CASIPGTGNYAEQFF. The CDR3 bases that were read are TGTGCCAGCATACCCGGGACAGGGAACTATGCT.

This clone was recorded a few times. Mouse germline and gene names are used. The read ends 4 residues early relative to the CDR3; the germline J gene fills the gap. V gene TRBV19 combines with J gene TRBJ2-4; D not certain. CDR3 length: 13 residues. Trimming pared 3 bases from V and 0 bases from J, leaving 5 bases between. CDR1 FNHDT and CDR2 SITEND come from the germline V gene (reference sequence). This chain's CDR3 is CASSTDSQNTLYF. Incomplete CDR3 DNA: TGTGCCAGCAGTACAGATAGTCAAAAC.

With regard to this clone: The listed genes are named as in mouse. The CDR3 extends 4 residues past the end of the read, so its final part is completed from the germline J gene. The V call is TRBV13-3, the J call TRBJ2-7; TRBD1 might be the D (6 bases). This CDR3 spans 13 amino acids. Looked up from germline, CDR1 is NNHDY and CDR2 is SYVADS. The CDR3 reads CASRTGTTYEQYF. The covered CDR3 bases are TGTGCCAGCAGAACCGGGACAACATAT.